One and the same sample provided the 27 T cell receptor beta chains below, sequenced in a study of T-cell memory formation after mild COVID-19. TCRdb fed the 5' RACE reads into MiXCR, producing one record per CDR3 protein. The sample holds tens of thousands of distinct CDR3 sequences; 12% are singletons and the top ten take about 25%. The sequencing input was PBMCs or a T cell subset sorted from them (not recorded which). Every receptor here comes from a man aged 18 to 29 who had mild COVID-19 (a few samples of this study predate the infection). Cell type and time point are not known.

This clonotype has only a few counts. This chain links TRBV24-1 with TRBJ2-2; unclear D gene. Looked up from germline, CDR1 is KGHDR and CDR2 is SFDVKD. The CDR3 length is 16 residues. Trimming left V 0 bases short and J 5 bases short, with 12 bases between. The CDR3 DNA is TGTGCCACCAGTGATTTGCTCCAGCCAGGTACCGGGGAGCTGTTTTTT. This gives the protein CATSDLLQPGTGELFF.

There are a few counts of this clonotype. CDR3 sequence: CASKQAMNTEAFF. The CDR3 nucleotides are TGCGCCAGCAAACAGGCGATGAACACTGAAGCTTTCTTT. The rearrangement uses TRBV5-1 and TRBJ1-1, with TRBD1 as a possible D gene (5 bases). This CDR3 contains 13 residues. V shed 6 bases and J shed 0 bases, with 9 bases lying between them. Germline CDR1 reads SGHRS; CDR2 reads YFSETQ.

This clonotype showed up many times. The chain employs TRBV20-1 and TRBJ2-3; no definite D call. The germline CDR1 and CDR2 sequences are DFQATT and SNEGSKA (reference sequence). Deletions cut 1 base from V and 3 bases from J, with 11 bases between. This CDR3 is built from 14 residues. The CDR3 nucleotides are TGCAGTGCTAGAGCCCCTCGGTTGACAGATACGCAGTATTTT. It translates to CSARAPRLTDTQYF.

In this sample, this clonotype turned up a few times. The chain carries TRBV30 and TRBJ2-3, with 11 bases lining up with TRBD2. This CDR3 region has 14 residues. Losses at the gene ends were 6 bases for V and 6 bases for J; bases not matched to a gene: 8. Germline V gene sequence: CDR1 GTSNPN, CDR2 SVGIG (reference sequence). CDR3 protein: CACRITSGGDTQYF. CDR3 DNA sequence: TGTGCCTGCCGCATCACTAGCGGGGGCGATACGCAGTATTTT.

This clonotype has ten or more counts. The J gene is TRBJ2-5, the V gene TRBV7-2; 8 bases fit TRBD2. J lost 8 bases, V lost 7 bases, and 12 bases had no gene match. CDR1 and CDR2 from the germline V gene are SGHTA and FQGNSA. This CDR3 comprises 14 residues. The CDR3 nucleotides are TGTGCCAGCACCATTGGCGGGGGGCGGGTTACCCAGTACTTC. Protein product: CASTIGGGRVTQYF.

Only a few counts were recorded for this clonotype. The chain employs TRBV7-2 and TRBJ2-2; D not resolved. The CDR3 is made up of 15 amino acids. Deletions cut 1 base from V and 1 base from J, with 7 bases between. Germline CDR1 is SGHTA and CDR2 is FQGNSA. The DNA for the CDR3 is TGTGCCAGCAGCTTAGAGTCTGGGAACACCGGGGAGCTGTTTTTT. Translating it yields CASSLESGNTGELFF.

This clonotype was counted at least ten times. V is TRBV5-1 and J is TRBJ2-7, with 8 bases identical to TRBD1. This CDR3 has 16 amino acids. J was trimmed by 2 bases and V by 4 bases; bases with no gene match: 11. Germline values: CDR1 SGHRS, CDR2 YFSETQ. For the CDR3, the DNA is TGCGCCAGCAGCGCCCGGACAGGGCAATACACCTACGAGCAGTACTTC. Amino acid sequence: CASSARTGQYTYEQYF.

This clonotype was observed at least ten times. This rearrangement joins TRBV6-5 to TRBJ2-1, with 8 bases fitting TRBD2. The CDR3 length is 13 residues. V dropped 3 bases and J dropped 12; count of bases not matched to a gene: 7. Germline V lookup: CDR1 MNHEY, CDR2 SVGAGI. CDR3 amino acids: CASSYAPRGAQFF. CDR3 DNA sequence: TGTGCCAGCAGTTATGCCCCGCGGGGGGCGCAGTTCTTC.

This clonotype was seen ten or more times. This rearrangement joins TRBV7-9 to TRBJ1-5; D is ambiguous. V lost 5 bases and J 4 bases, leaving 21 bases between the germline ends. The CDR3 has 17 amino acids. Germline V CDR1 and CDR2: SEHNR, FQNEAQ (reference sequence). The chain's CDR3 is CASSETADGYNNQPQHF. The CDR3 nucleotides are TGTGCCAGCAGCGAAACCGCGGACGGCTATAATAATCAGCCCCAGCATTTT.

This clonotype was seen at least ten times. The rearrangement joins TRBV5-1 to TRBJ2-7; 7 positions agree with TRBD2. The CDR3 length is 14 residues. Germline V lookup: CDR1 SGHRS, CDR2 YFSETQ. With 1 base clipped from V and 5 bases from J, the junction kept 6 bases outside the gene matches. The CDR3 DNA reads TGCGCCAGCAGCTTGCAAAGCGGGGAGGACGAGCAGTACTTC. This encodes CASSLQSGEDEQYF. Filled out from reference TRBV5-1 and TRBJ2-7, the complete variable domain reads KAGVTQTPRYLIKTRGQQVTLSCSPISGHRSVSWYQQTPGQGLQFLFEYFSETQRNKGNFPGRFSGRQFSNSRSEMNVSTLELGDSALYLCASSLQSGEDEQYFGPGTRLTVT.

V usage is TRBV3-1 and J usage is TRBJ1-3; D unresolved. Trimming removed 4 bases at V and 2 bases at J, with 3 bases between. The V gene's germline CDR1 is LGHDT and CDR2 YNNKEL (reference sequence). The CDR3 has 12 residues. CDR3 coding DNA: TGTGCCAGCAGCCTAACTGGAAACACCATATATTTT. Translated, it gives CASSLTGNTIYF.

The V gene is TRBV7-2, the J gene TRBJ1-4, with D hard to call. V was pared by 2 bases and J by 5 bases, with 12 bases between. Per germline, CDR1 SGHTA and CDR2 FQGNSA. The CDR3 is 15 amino acids. CDR3 sequence reads: CASSLLGSRNEKLFF. The CDR3 nucleotides are TGTGCCAGCAGCTTATTGGGGTCCAGGAATGAAAAACTGTTTTTT.

This clonotype was counted ten times or more. J is TRBJ2-1 and V is TRBV20-1; 7 nucleotides match TRBD2. V lost 5 bases and J lost 9; bases outside the gene matches: 13. The CDR3 covers 14 residues. Germline CDR1 reads DFQATT; CDR2 reads SNEGSKA (reference sequence). The CDR3 DNA reads TGCAGTGCTGCCCTTGGACTAGTTAGGGGTGAGCAGTTCTTC. This gives the protein CSAALGLVRGEQFF.

The chain employs TRBV2 and TRBJ1-5; 8 bases are shared with TRBD1. V was pared by 5 bases and J by 5 bases, with 5 bases of the junction left unmatched. The CDR3 is 14 amino acids. Looked up from germline, CDR1 is SNHLY and CDR2 is FYNNEI. The CDR3, as DNA: TGTGCCAGCAGTCTCCAGGGGGCCGATCAGCCCCAGCATTTT. Translated: CASSLQGADQPQHF.

This clonotype was seen a few times. The chain uses TRBV6-2 or TRBV6-3 and TRBJ2-3; no firm D call. The CDR3 spans 12 residues. V lost 7 bases to trimming and J lost 4 bases, with 9 bases between them. The germline V gene has CDR1 MNHEY and CDR2 SVGEGT. The CDR3 bases are TGTGCCAGCATGAAGTTTCCAGATACGCAGTATTTT. Amino acid sequence: CASMKFPDTQYF.

There are many counts of this clonotype. The gene calls are TRBV20-1 and TRBJ2-1; 7 nucleotides align to TRBD2. The CDR3 covers 15 residues. The V and J ends lost 0 bases and 4 bases, in that order; junction bases with no gene match: 6. Germline lookup yields CDR1 DFQATT and CDR2 SNEGSKA (reference sequence). CDR3 DNA sequence: TGCAGTGCTAGAGATTCTAGCGGAGCATACAATGAGCAGTTCTTC. Translated, it gives CSARDSSGAYNEQFF.

This clonotype has just a few counts. The chain combines TRBV6-2 or TRBV6-3 with TRBJ1-1; D remains unclear. The ends were cut back, 6 bases at V and 12 bases at J, with 17 bases in the middle. From germline, CDR1 is MNHEY and CDR2 SVGEGT. The CDR3 covers 12 residues. In DNA form, the CDR3 reads TGTGCCAGCAGCCCCGCTCTACGAACGACTTTCTTT. Amino acids: CASSPALRTTFF.

This clonotype was counted between two and nine times. This chain connects TRBV12-3 or TRBV12-4 to TRBJ1-3; 8 bases match TRBD1. CDR3 size: 17 residues. The V and J ends lost 5 bases and 2 bases, in that order; junction bases with no gene match: 11. CDR3 DNA: TGTGCCAGCAGTACCGGACAGGGCCCGTACGCTGGAAACACCATATATTTT. It specifies CASSTGQGPYAGNTIYF.

This clonotype has more than one count but fewer than ten. CDR3 in amino acids: CASSLQGPYEQYF. For the CDR3, the DNA is TGTGCCAGCAGCTTACAGGGCCCCTACGAGCAGTACTTC. The V call is TRBV5-5, the J call TRBJ2-7; D is possibly TRBD1 (6 bases). Trimming left V 2 bases short and J 2 bases short, with 8 bases between. Germline CDR1 and CDR2: SGHKS and YYEKEE (reference sequence). The CDR3 runs 13 residues.

This clonotype was seen at least ten times. The rearrangement joins TRBV20-1 to TRBJ2-1, with D perhaps matching TRBD2 (5 bases). Germline V gene sequence: CDR1 DFQATT, CDR2 SNEGSKA (reference sequence). The CDR3 has 15 residues. V was trimmed by 0 bases and J by 1 base, leaving 10 bases between them. This CDR3 reads CSARDGKLSYNEQFF. CDR3 sequence (DNA): TGCAGTGCTAGAGACGGGAAGTTGTCCTACAATGAGCAGTTCTTC.

The chain employs TRBV7-2 and TRBJ1-1; no firm D call. Trimming removed 5 bases at V and 5 bases at J, with 12 bases between. This CDR3 has 13 residues. Germline assignment: CDR1 SGHTA and CDR2 FQGNSA. The CDR3 DNA sequence: TGTGCCAGCAGCCCCCGTCTGAGGACTGAAGCTTTCTTT. Residues: CASSPRLRTEAFF.

By frequency in the sample, this clonotype is medium-sized. This chain joins TRBV13 and TRBJ2-6; D possibly corresponds to TRBD1 (6 bases). The germline V gene encodes CDR1 PRHDT and CDR2 FYEKMQ (reference sequence). The CDR3 runs to 17 residues. V lost 5 bases and J lost 0, with 14 bases in between. The CDR3 loop is CASSPRWDTSGANVLTF. The CDR3, as DNA: TGTGCCAGCAGCCCTCGTTGGGACACCTCTGGGGCCAACGTCCTGACTTTC.

The rearrangement joins TRBV30 to TRBJ2-5; D gene ambiguous. V lost 2 bases to trimming and J lost 5 bases, with 9 bases between them. Per the germline V gene, CDR1 is GTSNPN and CDR2 is SVGIG (reference sequence). CDR3 length equals 12 residues. CDR3 sequence reads: CAWSSVAETQYF. The DNA for the CDR3 is TGTGCCTGGAGTTCCGTCGCGGAGACCCAGTACTTC.

This clonotype was recorded a few times. The chain recombines TRBV10-3 with TRBJ2-5, with 7 bases fitting TRBD1. The CDR3 consists of 15 residues. The germline V gene encodes CDR1 ENHRY and CDR2 SYGVKD. V trimming: 0 bases; J trimming: 5 bases; junction bases outside the gene matches: 6. DNA for the CDR3: TGTGCCATCAGTGAGTCAACAGGGGTCGGTGAGACCCAGTACTTC. It translates to CAISESTGVGETQYF.

This clonotype was recorded a few times. This chain connects TRBV6-2 or TRBV6-3 to TRBJ2-3; D might be TRBD1 or TRBD2, each matching 6 bases. CDR3 length: 17 amino acids. V shed 2 bases and J shed 2 bases, with 17 bases lying between them. Looked up from germline, CDR1 is MNHEY and CDR2 is SVGEGT. CDR3 sequence: CASSYRGLPTLTDTQYF. As DNA, the CDR3 is TGTGCCAGCAGTTACCGGGGGCTACCAACTCTCACAGATACGCAGTATTTT.

V and J are TRBV10-3 and TRBJ2-5; 10 bases fit TRBD1. J gave up 5 bases and V 7 bases, and 7 bases lay outside the gene matches. Germline CDR1 ENHRY, CDR2 SYGVKD. The CDR3 extends over 14 amino acids. The DNA of the CDR3 is TGTGCCATCAACAGACAGGGGGCGGGGGAGACCCAGTACTTC. It yields the protein CAINRQGAGETQYF.

In its sample, this clonotype was seen once. This chain links TRBV12-3 or TRBV12-4 with TRBJ1-2; 7 positions match TRBD1. This CDR3 is built from 12 residues. Trimming cost V 5 bases and J 4 bases; bases outside gene matches: 1. The CDR3 loop is CASSRDSYGYTF. The CDR3 nucleotides read TGTGCCAGCAGTCGGGACAGCTATGGCTACACCTTC.